This T cell receptor beta chain was obtained from a study of radiation and T cells in renal cell carcinoma. Study-wide context: Nephrectomy followed 15 Gy stereotactic body radiation by 4 weeks.

Trimming cost V 5 bases and J 3 bases, with 19 bases left between them. The germline gives CDR1 LNHDA, CDR2 SQIVND (reference sequence). The length of the CDR3 is 16 residues. This sample's time point: baseline pretreatment blood. Treatment noted: 15 Gy SBRT to primary tumor, nephrectomy 4 weeks later. TCRdb keeps only in-frame clones here, not all; method: immunoSEQ multiplex PCR. The sample contains tens of thousands of clones, roughly four fifths of which appear only once. The chain links TRBV19 to TRBJ1-2, with a possible D match to TRBD1 (5 bases). This specimen was blood, taken from a patient whose treatment included radiotherapy and nephrectomy. The TCR originated in a man aged 60 to 75 with renal cell carcinoma. The chain's CDR3 is CASSPARGQGDYGYTF. The CDR3 DNA reads as TGTGCCAGTAGTCCCGCCCGAGGGCAGGGCGACTATGGCTACACCTTC. Together with reference TRBV19 and TRBJ1-2, the CDR3 gives the full variable domain: DGGITQSPKYLFRKEGQNVTLSCEQNLNHDAMYWYRQDPGQGLRLIYYSQIVNDFQKGDIAEGYSVSREKKESFPLTVTSAQKNPTAFYLCASSPARGQGDYGYTFGSGTRLTVV.